A single sample gave rise to the 2 T cell receptor beta chains below, sequenced in a study of tumor-infiltrating lymphocytes in primary liver carcinoma. Making TCR beta cDNA involved approximately 530 ng total RNA and a constant-region primer. Library construction for TCR beta comprised three nested multiplex PCR rounds performed with slightly modified ARM-PCR. Rounds one and two of PCR, each of roughly 10 cycles, were primed with TRBV1-TRBV30 forward primers and a C-beta reverse primer. TCRdb reprocessed the multiplex PCR reads via MiXCR and lists one record per CDR3 protein. Of 35,000 to 45,000 distinct CDR3 sequences listed, roughly 80% were seen once; the top ten hold roughly 38%. Total RNA and DNA came together from around 20-30 mg of bulk tissue without cell sorting. Sequencing was done on a sample of tumor-adjacent normal liver tissue. The source of these receptors is a woman in her 30s with primary liver carcinoma and hepatitis B virus infection.

Concerning this clonotype itself: Its ends do not fully match the called genes, so a read error is possible. The V call is TRBV11-2, the J call TRBJ2-3; no reliable D call. CDR1 and CDR2 from the germline V gene are SGHAT and FQNNGV. The CDR3 is made up of 15 amino acids. This CDR3 reads CASRESVSVADTRYF. The CDR3 nucleotides are TGTGCCAGCAGGGAAAGCGTGAGTGTGGCAGATACGCGGTATTTT.

As to this clonotype: The junction differs from germline at one of its ends, possibly a read error. The rearrangement uses TRBV5-6 and TRBJ2-6; possible D gene TRBD1, 5 bases. Germline CDR1 reads SGHDT; CDR2 reads YYEEEE. The CDR3 is made up of 17 amino acids. CDR3 DNA: TGTGCCAGCAGTCAGAACAGCAGCTTCTCTGGGGCCAATGTCCTGACTTTC. This translates into CASSQNSSFSGANVLTF.